Shown below are 5 T cell receptor beta chains from a single sample sequenced in a study of siplizumab effects on memory and regulatory T cells. Assay used: immunoSEQ multiplex PCR; TCRdb lists only in-frame clones, some missing. The sample lists around 82,000 clones, around 93% occurring once. The sequencing sample was made of CD8+ T cells sorted from blood. Receptor source: a human donor in good health.

The chain's CDR3 is CASSYGRDRGYEQYF. Written as DNA, the CDR3 is TGTGCCAGCAGTTACGGCCGGGACAGGGGCTACGAGCAGTACTTC. The V gene is TRBV6-5, the J gene TRBJ2-7; TRBD1 aligns across 10 bases. The CDR3 is made up of 15 amino acids. V was clipped by 2 bases and J by 3 bases; unmatched bases: 4. Germline assignment: CDR1 MNHEY and CDR2 SVGAGI.

The rearrangement joins TRBV4-2 to TRBJ2-3; D possibly corresponds to TRBD2 (5 bases). Trimming left V 2 bases short and J 8 bases short, with 14 bases between. The CDR3 is 14 residues long. The germline CDR1 and CDR2 sequences are LGHNA and YNFKEQ. CDR3 sequence reads: CASSQLLGPITQYF. CDR3 nucleotide sequence: TGTGCCAGCAGCCAATTACTAGGGCCCATTACGCAGTATTTT.

The chain combines TRBV1 with TRBJ1-2; TRBD1 was called by the table and not checked on the DNA. TRBV1 has pseudogene status. The CDR3 is 12 amino acids. The CDR3 loop reads CTSSLGAGGYTF. The CDR3, as DNA: TGCACCAGCAGCTTAGGGGCCGGTGGCTACACCTTC.

For the CDR3, the DNA is TGCGCCAGCAGCCAGGGGGGGATAGGCACTGAAGCTTTCTTT. It codes for CASSQGGIGTEAFF. V gene TRBV4-1 combines with J gene TRBJ1-1; tentatively, D is TRBD1 (5 bases). The V gene lost 3 bases and the J gene lost 4 bases, with 12 bases spanning the gap. The CDR3 runs to 14 residues. Germline loops: CDR1 MGHRA, CDR2 YSYEKL.

CDR3 residues: CSVSEFYEQYF. For the CDR3, the DNA is TGCAGCGTCTCCGAGTTCTACGAGCAGTACTTC. V gene TRBV29-1 combines with J gene TRBJ2-7; no firm D call. Germline values: CDR1 SQVTM, CDR2 ANQGSEA. CDR3 length equals 11 residues. V was clipped by 6 bases and J by 3 bases, with 9 bases between them.